This T cell receptor (beta chain) was profiled in a study of control samples from healthy donors and cancer patients. Sequenced by immunoSEQ multiplex PCR; TCRdb stores in-frame clones only, minus some. The sample carries 110,000 or so clones, 85% to 90% recorded once. There are a few counts of this clone. The same CDR3 also results from other DNA sequences found in this sample. The TCR was taken from a man aged 25 to 40 in good health. Sequencing was done on a sample of blood.

CDR3 residues: CASSPQGNTEAFF. The CDR3, as DNA: TGTGCCAGCTCACCTCAGGGGAACACTGAAGCTTTCTTT. The genes are TRBV18 and TRBJ1-1, with a weak D call TRBD1 (5 bases). CDR3 length: 13 residues. CDR1 KGHSH and CDR2 LQKENI come from the germline V gene. V was cut by 3 bases and J by 1 base, with 6 bases left in between.